This T cell receptor (beta chain) comes out of a study of cytomegalovirus exposure and HLA in healthy donors. The wider study: Most donors, around 81% of roughly 400 genotyped, fell in the Caucasian-associated ancestry cluster. Study-level points and caveats: Reportedly, TCR beta sequences accurately predicted HLA-A and HLA-B alleles in most subjects. Some V segments, including TRBV6-2 and TRBV6-3, were excluded as indistinguishable.

Amplification used 60 Vbeta primers and 13 Jbeta primers. Some clones are missing from TCRdb's copy, which holds only in-frame ones; the method was immunoSEQ multiplex PCR. The table lists under 200,000 clones, 73% of them singletons. The donors were healthy bone marrow donors. A remark on this clone: Its antigen is currently unknown.

The CDR3 has 15 amino acids. J lost 6 bases, V lost 2 bases, and 5 bases had no gene match. Germline V gives CDR1 SGHVS, CDR2 FQNEAQ. Material for sequencing was PBMCs. This receptor was identified in a woman under 30 in good health and CMV-seropositive. The chain carries TRBV7-8 and TRBJ2-1; 9 nucleotides align to TRBD1. This CDR3 is CASSLRDRVPNEQFF. CDR3 bases: TGTGCCAGCAGCTTACGGGACAGGGTACCCAATGAGCAGTTCTTC.